Below are 5 T cell receptor beta chains sequenced from a single sample in a study of blood T cell repertoires in COVID-19 (dated by TCRdb to about 2020). Library construction relied on the immunoSEQ multiplex PCR assay. TCRdb took over this immuneACCESS table, retaining in-frame rearrangements with V and J assigned. Such tables are incomplete; in checked studies, under half of the missing clones stem from an unresolved V gene, and the remainder is unexplained. The sample table contains fewer than 300,000 clones; only one count was recorded for 90% of them. Of the sample, about 1.1% is held by the ten largest clones. The material sequenced was PBMCs or T cells enriched from blood (not recorded which). These TCRs come from a woman in her 30s who had recovered from COVID-19.

V usage is TRBV19 and J usage is TRBJ2-2; TRBD2 is a possible D gene (5 bases). Trimming took 2 bases from V and 4 from J, leaving 14 bases between them. Germline loops: CDR1 LNHDA, CDR2 SQIVND (reference sequence). The length of the CDR3 is 16 residues. CDR3 region: CASSIPRGDGTGELFF. CDR3 nucleotides: TGTGCCAGTAGTATACCCCGGGGAGATGGCACCGGGGAGCTGTTTTTT.

The genes are TRBV5-1 and TRBJ2-3; 15 positions agree with TRBD2. V shed 3 bases, J shed 0 bases, and the junction held 5 bases outside the gene matches. The germline CDR1 and CDR2 sequences are SGHRS and YFSETQ. The CDR3 consists of 18 residues. CDR3 amino acids: CASSWGTSGRLSTDTQYF. The CDR3 DNA reads as TGCGCCAGCAGCTGGGGGACTAGCGGGAGGCTGAGCACAGATACGCAGTATTTT. Full variable domain (missing parts from reference TRBV5-1 and TRBJ2-3): KAGVTQTPRYLIKTRGQQVTLSCSPISGHRSVSWYQQTPGQGLQFLFEYFSETQRNKGNFPGRFSGRQFSNSRSEMNVSTLELGDSALYLCASSWGTSGRLSTDTQYFGPGTRLTVL.

The chain carries TRBV15 and TRBJ1-3; D not resolved. This CDR3 has 15 amino acids. The germline CDR1 and CDR2 sequences are LNHNV and YYDKDF (reference sequence). V lost 0 bases to trimming and J lost 1 base, with 7 bases between them. The CDR3 sequence is CATSRDRASGNTIYF. The CDR3 region has the DNA TGTGCCACCAGCAGAGATCGTGCGTCTGGAAACACCATATATTTT.

This chain links TRBV28 with TRBJ1-5; 7 nucleotides agree with TRBD1. The germline gives CDR1 MDHEN, CDR2 SYDVKM. J lost 4 bases, V lost 4 bases, and 4 bases had no gene match. This CDR3 has 14 residues. The CDR3 is CASSSTGANQPQHF. DNA of the CDR3: TGTGCCAGCAGTTCCACAGGGGCGAATCAGCCCCAGCATTTT.

J is TRBJ1-5 and V is TRBV19; TRBD1 is a possible D gene (5 bases). Per germline, CDR1 LNHDA and CDR2 SQIVND (reference sequence). CDR3 length: 14 amino acids. The ends were cut back, 3 bases at V and 0 bases at J, with 6 bases in the middle. The CDR3 DNA reads as TGTGCCAGTAGTATCAGGGATAGCAATCAGCCCCAGCATTTT. Amino acids: CASSIRDSNQPQHF.